The entry that follows covers one TCR beta chain sequence. No antigen is known for it. This sample is part of a study of T cells expressing NK-cell markers. Study in general: Eight donors were sequenced, seven testing HCMV-seropositive and one testing seronegative. Study outcomes and limitations: As a fraction of CD8+ T cells, dominant NKG2C+ clonotypes reached roughly 1.0-7.5% in more than five donors. One observes that, in several donors, these clonotypes were also the leading ones within the CD3+CD56-NKG2C+ fraction.

The CDR3 sequence is 13 residues long. Germline CDR1 and CDR2: ENHRY and SYGVKD. Generation of TCR beta cDNA was performed by 5'RACE template switching incorporating UMIs. TCRdb reanalyzed the 5' RACE reads and collapses them to one entry per CDR3 protein, without DNA. This sample's table has some 500,000 distinct CDR3 sequences. Material for sequencing was blood T cells: a sorted CD56 or NKG2C T cell subset, CD4+ or CD8+ T cells, or bulk PBMC T cells (not recorded which). This TCR was sampled from a woman aged 45-60 years in good health. The rearrangement uses TRBV10-3 and TRBJ2-5. CDR3 in amino acids: CAISESTTETQYF.